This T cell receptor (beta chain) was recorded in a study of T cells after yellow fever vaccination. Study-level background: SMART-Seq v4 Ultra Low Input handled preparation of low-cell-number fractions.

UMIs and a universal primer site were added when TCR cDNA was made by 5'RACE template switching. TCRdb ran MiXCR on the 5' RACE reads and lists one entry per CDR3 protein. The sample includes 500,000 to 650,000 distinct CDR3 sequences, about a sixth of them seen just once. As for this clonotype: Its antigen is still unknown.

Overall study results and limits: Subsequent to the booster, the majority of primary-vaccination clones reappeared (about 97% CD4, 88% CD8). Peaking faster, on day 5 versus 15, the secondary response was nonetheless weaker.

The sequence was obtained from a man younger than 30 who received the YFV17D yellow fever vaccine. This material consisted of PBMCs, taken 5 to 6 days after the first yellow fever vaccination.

CDR3 in DNA: TGTGCCAGCAGCCGACAGGGGGGTGGGTACTTC. It specifies CASSRQGGGYF. This chain joins TRBV6-1 and TRBJ2-7; 9 nucleotides match TRBD1. V was pared by 6 bases and J by 12 bases, with 6 bases of the junction left unmatched. The CDR3 runs to 11 residues. Germline values: CDR1 MNHNS, CDR2 SASEGT.